Shown below are 5 T cell receptor beta chains from a single sample sequenced in a study of CD8 T cells in ankylosing spondylitis (TCRdb year 2017). The method behind the library was 5' RACE. Instrument used: Illumina HiSeq 2500. The public reads were reprocessed in TCRdb via fastp at Q25 and MiXCR, keeping in-frame beta chains. CDR3 protein sequences are deduplicated, and each keeps its most common genes and DNA. The sample data list roughly 400,000 distinct CDR3 sequences, and around 20% of these were observed just once. Of the sample, around 17% is held by the ten largest clones. What the work shows at the level of the full study, not this receptor alone: Blood from ankylosing spondylitis patients appeared to be characterized by a TCR beta motif made up of several highly homologous amino acid variants.

The antigens of these receptors remain unknown. Sample: blood, either unsorted or a sorted T cell fraction (not recorded which). Receptors originate from a male donor with ankylosing spondylitis.

The genes are TRBV5-1 and TRBJ1-4; D may be TRBD1 (6 bases). Germline-derived CDR1 and CDR2 are SGHRS and YFSETQ. This CDR3 comprises 15 residues. The germline V and J ends were trimmed by 7 bases and 6 bases, with 19 bases remaining between them. The CDR3 DNA is TGCGCCAGCGCCGAGGCGGGGGCCCTGGATGAAAAACTGTTTTTT. Its protein product is CASAEAGALDEKLFF.

This chain uses TRBV20-1 with TRBJ2-7; D is perhaps TRBD2 (7 bases). The CDR3 has 16 residues. Germline assignment: CDR1 DFQATT and CDR2 SNEGSKA (reference sequence). The germline V and J ends were trimmed by 3 bases and 4 bases, with 22 bases remaining between them. Here the CDR3 reads CSARALRGRESYEQYF. CDR3 bases: TGCAGTGCTAGGGCCCTCCGGGGGCGGGAGTCTTACGAGCAGTACTTC.

This clonotype was detected only a few times. CDR3 amino acids: CASTPTGMSTDTQYF. CDR3 nucleotide sequence: TGTGCCAGCACACCGACAGGGATGAGCACAGATACGCAGTATTTT. The chain couples TRBV28 to TRBJ2-3, with 7 bases matching TRBD1. The length of the CDR3 is 15 residues. The germline CDR1 and CDR2 sequences are MDHEN and SYDVKM. Trimming cost V 7 bases and J 0 bases; bases outside gene matches: 7.

The chain uses TRBV13 and TRBJ2-3, with 7 bases identical to TRBD2. CDR1 and CDR2 from the germline V gene are PRHDT and FYEKMQ (reference sequence). The V and J ends lost 1 base and 5 bases, in that order; junction bases with no gene match: 21. This CDR3 has 20 residues. DNA for the CDR3: TGTGCCAGCAGCTTAGCCGGGCGGGGGAAAGGCCCCCTTAAAATAGATACGCAGTATTTT. Protein: CASSLAGRGKGPLKIDTQYF.

This clonotype appeared a few times. This chain uses TRBV7-2 with TRBJ2-7, with D maybe TRBD2 (6 bases). CDR1 is SGHTA, CDR2 FQGNSA, per germline. V lost 1 base to trimming and J lost 4 bases, with 20 bases between them. The CDR3 is 17 amino acids. As DNA, the CDR3 is TGTGCCAGCAGCTTAGGCTCGGCGGGAAGGCCAGGTTACGAGCAGTACTTC. Its translation is CASSLGSAGRPGYEQYF.